The 16 T cell receptor beta chains in this list originate from one sample, sequenced in a study of cytomegalovirus exposure and HLA in healthy donors. PCR primers comprised 60 Vbeta and 13 Jbeta primers. Profiled with immunoSEQ multiplex PCR; TCRdb holds only in-frame clones, not every one. The profile shows 200,000 to 250,000 clones, approximately 83% of them singletons. The specimen was PBMCs. The receptors shown here come from a boy aged 2 to 10 in good health and CMV-seronegative.

This sequence joins TRBV5-1 and TRBJ2-1, with 13 nucleotides matching TRBD2. The CDR3 is 16 residues long. Germline CDR1 is SGHRS and CDR2 is YFSETQ. The junction had 9 bases not matched to a gene; V was cut back by 3 bases and J by 9 bases. CDR3 amino acids: CASSSRTSGSMGEQFF. CDR3 in DNA: TGCGCCAGCAGCTCCCGGACTAGCGGGAGTATGGGTGAGCAGTTCTTC.

This clone appeared a few times. V is TRBV2 and J is TRBJ1-4, with D possibly matching TRBD1 (5 bases). The V end lost 1 base, the J end lost 7 bases, and 16 bases lay between the germline ends. Looked up from germline, CDR1 is SNHLY and CDR2 is FYNNEI. The CDR3 sequence is 16 residues long. The CDR3 spells CASSEGWGGRSEKLFF. The CDR3 DNA follows: TGTGCCAGCAGTGAAGGTTGGGGGGGAAGGAGTGAAAAACTGTTTTTT.

The chain carries TRBV13 and TRBJ2-3; 8 bases map to TRBD2. Germline trimming cut 6 bases from V and 0 bases from J; bases unmatched to any gene: 5. The CDR3 has 15 residues. Per germline, CDR1 PRHDT and CDR2 FYEKMQ (reference sequence). CDR3: CASSSTSGSTDTQYF. The CDR3 nucleotides read TGTGCCAGCAGTTCCACTAGCGGAAGCACAGATACGCAGTATTTT.

The J gene is TRBJ2-7, the V gene TRBV9; tentative D call: TRBD2 (6 bases). Germline V CDR1 and CDR2: SGDLS, YYNGEE. Trimming removed 4 bases from V and 0 bases from J, with 11 bases in between. The CDR3 is 14 residues long. CDR3 coding DNA: TGTGCCAGCAGCTCAAGCGGGTCCTCCTACGAGCAGTACTTC. Translation: CASSSSGSSYEQYF.

V usage is TRBV29-1 and J usage is TRBJ1-2; D is uncertain. The CDR3 consists of 11 residues. The V and J ends lost 6 bases and 8 bases respectively, with 13 bases between them. Germline V gives CDR1 SQVTM, CDR2 ANQGSEA. As DNA, the CDR3 is TGCAGCGTCACTGTACCCGGGGGCTACACCTTC. Encoded protein: CSVTVPGGYTF.

In its sample, this clone was seen a few times. This rearrangement joins TRBV5-1 to TRBJ2-3; D not resolved. The germline V gene encodes CDR1 SGHRS and CDR2 YFSETQ. Trimming stripped 1 base from V and 6 bases from J, with 9 bases between. This CDR3 is 13 amino acids long. CDR3 nucleotide sequence: TGCGCCAGCAGCTTGATGATCGGGGATACGCAGTATTTT. It yields the protein CASSLMIGDTQYF.

The chain is built from TRBV7-9 and TRBJ2-5, with D hard to call. The germline V and J ends were trimmed by 7 bases and 5 bases, with 17 bases remaining between them. The CDR3 runs to 14 residues. The germline gives CDR1 SEHNR, CDR2 FQNEAQ (reference sequence). The CDR3 region has the DNA TGTGCCAGCACCCACCCAGACGACTGGGAGACCCAGTACTTC. It encodes CASTHPDDWETQYF.

V usage is TRBV6-5 and J usage is TRBJ2-1; D is ambiguous. Germline CDR1 MNHEY, CDR2 SVGAGI. Between the trimmed V and J ends, which lost 0 bases and 6 bases, there was a span of 6 bases. CDR3 length: 13 residues. The CDR3 loop reads CASSYSSVNEQFF. In nucleotides, the CDR3 is TGTGCCAGCAGTTACTCTAGTGTCAATGAGCAGTTCTTC.

V usage is TRBV9 and J usage is TRBJ2-3, with D perhaps matching TRBD1 (6 bases). CDR3 length: 16 residues. V was clipped by 4 bases and J by 1 base, with 16 bases between them. CDR1 and CDR2 (germline): SGDLS, YYNGEE. CDR3 protein: CASSPMGTIGTDTQYF. CDR3 coding DNA: TGTGCCAGCAGCCCAATGGGGACAATCGGCACAGATACGCAGTATTTT. Drawing the rest from reference TRBV9 and TRBJ2-3, the complete variable domain is DSGVTQTPKHLITATGQRVTLRCSPRSGDLSVYWYQQSLDQGLQFLIQYYNGEERAKGNILERFSAQQFPDLHSELNLSSLELGDSALYFCASSPMGTIGTDTQYFGPGTRLTVL.

The chain has TRBV25-1 and TRBJ1-1; D unresolved. The CDR3 spans 12 residues. Trimming took 3 bases from V and 9 from J, leaving 11 bases between them. The germline V gene encodes CDR1 MGHDK and CDR2 SYGVNS. CDR3 in amino acids: CASSDAALKAFF. CDR3 sequence (DNA): TGTGCCAGCAGTGACGCGGCATTAAAAGCTTTCTTT.

The chain carries TRBV28 and TRBJ2-6; 10 nucleotides line up with TRBD1. J gave up 1 base and V 6 bases, and 6 bases lay outside the gene matches. Germline V gene lookup returns CDR1 MDHEN and CDR2 SYDVKM. The CDR3 loop spans 17 amino acids. The CDR3 protein is CASRTGTGVSGANVLTF. Here the CDR3 DNA reads TGTGCCAGCAGGACCGGGACAGGGGTATCTGGGGCCAACGTCCTGACTTTC.

Concerning this clone itself: Other DNA sequences in this specimen translate into the identical CDR3. The chain recombines TRBV5-4 with TRBJ1-2; D uncertain. CDR1 and CDR2 (germline): SGHNT, YYREEE (reference sequence). The V end was cut by 0 bases, the J end by 5 bases, with 11 bases between. The CDR3 is 14 residues long. CDR3 protein: CASSLGGMAYGYTF. In nucleotides, the CDR3 is TGTGCCAGCAGCTTGGGCGGGATGGCGTATGGCTACACCTTC. Variable domain in full (rest from reference TRBV5-4 and TRBJ1-2): ETGVTQSPTHLIKTRGQQVTLRCSSQSGHNTVSWYQQALGQGPQFIFQYYREEENGRGNFPPRFSGLQFPNYSSELNVNALELDDSALYLCASSLGGMAYGYTFGSGTRLTVV.

The V gene is TRBV1, the J gene TRBJ2-7; the D call TRBD1 from the table was never checked on the DNA. TRBV1 is designated a pseudogene. The CDR3 is made up of 14 amino acids. The CDR3 nucleotides are TGCACCAGCAGCCAAGATGACAGCTCCTACGAGCAGTACTTC. Protein product: CTSSQDDSSYEQYF.

This clone was recorded only once. V gene TRBV19 combines with J gene TRBJ1-5, with 7 bases matching TRBD1. CDR3 length: 17 residues. J gave up 0 bases and V 1 base, and 6 bases lay outside the gene matches. Germline V gene lookup returns CDR1 LNHDA and CDR2 SQIVND (reference sequence). CDR3 sequence (DNA): TGTGCCAGTAGTATAGTTAGAGGGGGCTATAGCAATCAGCCCCAGCATTTT. Translated: CASSIVRGGYSNQPQHF.

This rearrangement joins TRBV7-9 to TRBJ2-1; 9 nucleotides line up with TRBD1. The CDR3 has 15 amino acids. CDR1 is SEHNR, CDR2 FQNEAQ, per germline (reference sequence). Trimming cost V 4 bases and J 4 bases; bases outside gene matches: 5. In DNA form, the CDR3 reads TGTGCCAGCAGCTCGAACGGACAGGGGTACAATGAGCAGTTCTTC. This translates into CASSSNGQGYNEQFF.

CDR3 sequence (DNA): TGTGCCTGGATCGCAGCCCCCGGGGGGTTAAGTACTGAAGCTTTCTTT. As protein: CAWIAAPGGLSTEAFF. This sequence joins TRBV30 and TRBJ1-1, with D maybe TRBD1 (5 bases). Trimming took off 4 bases at V and 5 bases at J, with 23 bases between the two ends. The CDR3 sequence is 16 residues long. From germline, CDR1 is GTSNPN and CDR2 SVGIG (reference sequence).